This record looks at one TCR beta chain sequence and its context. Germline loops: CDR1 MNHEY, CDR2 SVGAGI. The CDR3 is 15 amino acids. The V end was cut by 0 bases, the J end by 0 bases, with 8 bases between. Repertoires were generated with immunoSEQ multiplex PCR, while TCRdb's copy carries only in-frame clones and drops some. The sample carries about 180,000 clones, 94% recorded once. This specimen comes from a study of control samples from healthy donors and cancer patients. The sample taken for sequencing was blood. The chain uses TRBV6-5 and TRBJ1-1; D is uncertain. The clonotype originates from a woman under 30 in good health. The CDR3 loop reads CASSYSYRMNTEAFF. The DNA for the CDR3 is TGTGCCAGCAGTTACTCGTACAGAATGAACACTGAAGCTTTCTTT.